This entry lists 32 T cell receptor beta chains sequenced from one sample in a study of blood T cell repertoires in COVID-19. The method was immunoSEQ multiplex PCR; TCRdb's version includes in-frame clones alone and lacks a portion of them. The sample records roughly 88,000 clones, 72% being singletons. The sample comprised peripheral blood. The source is a woman in her sixties or seventies in a cohort sampled during active or convalescent COVID-19.

This clone was detected a few times. CDR3 in amino acids: CSASKGDLTEAFF. CDR3 coding DNA: TGCAGTGCTAGTAAAGGGGACTTGACTGAAGCTTTCTTT. The chain employs TRBV20-1 and TRBJ1-1, with D possibly being TRBD1 (5 bases). Between the trimmed V and J ends, which lost 3 bases and 5 bases, there was a span of 13 bases. The CDR3 consists of 13 residues. Looked up from germline, CDR1 is DFQATT and CDR2 is SNEGSKA (reference sequence).

The chain links TRBV5-1 to TRBJ2-3; 13 bases agree with TRBD2. This CDR3 has 15 amino acids. V gave up 7 bases and J gave up 5 bases; unmatched junction bases: 7. CDR1 and CDR2 from the germline V gene are SGHRS and YFSETQ. In DNA form, the CDR3 reads TGCGCCAGCTATACTAGCGGGGGGGCTGGAGATACGCAGTATTTT. Its translation is CASYTSGGAGDTQYF.

The rearrangement joins TRBV11-2 to TRBJ2-2; TRBD1 matches at 10 bases. The junction had 5 bases not matched to a gene; V was cut back by 4 bases and J by 3 bases. This CDR3 comprises 16 residues. From germline, CDR1 is SGHAT and CDR2 FQNNGV. In DNA form, the CDR3 reads TGTGCCAGCAGCTGGGGGGACAGGGGTTACACCGGGGAGCTGTTTTTT. Amino acid sequence: CASSWGDRGYTGELFF. Together with reference TRBV11-2 and TRBJ2-2, the CDR3 gives the full variable domain: EAGVAQSPRYKIIEKRQSVAFWCNPISGHATLYWYQQILGQGPKLLIQFQNNGVVDDSQLPKDRFSAERLKGVDSTLKIQPAKLEDSAVYLCASSWGDRGYTGELFFGEGSRLTVL.

The chain employs TRBV5-1 and TRBJ1-1; 8 bases fit TRBD1. From germline, CDR1 is SGHRS and CDR2 YFSETQ. V was clipped by 7 bases and J by 4 bases; unmatched bases: 6. This CDR3 is built from 13 residues. The CDR3 DNA sequence: TGCGCCAGCGCTAATACAGGGGGCACTGAAGCTTTCTTT. It is translated as CASANTGGTEAFF.

V usage is TRBV28 and J usage is TRBJ2-2; 7 bases match TRBD2. Germline lookup yields CDR1 MDHEN and CDR2 SYDVKM. The CDR3 totals 14 residues. With 4 bases clipped from V and 4 bases from J, the junction kept 3 bases outside the gene matches. The chain's CDR3 is CASSSKRGTGELFF. Written as DNA, the CDR3 is TGTGCCAGCAGTTCCAAGCGGGGCACCGGGGAGCTGTTTTTT.

V gene TRBV2 combines with J gene TRBJ1-2; TRBD1 matches at 8 bases. Unmatched junction bases numbered 17, after V lost 6 bases and J lost 8 bases. Germline CDR1 reads SNHLY; CDR2 reads FYNNEI. The CDR3 contains 16 residues. The CDR3 loop is CASSPGTGTPSMGYTF. The CDR3 DNA follows: TGTGCCAGCAGCCCCGGGACAGGAACCCCCTCGATGGGCTACACCTTC.

The chain links TRBV10-3 to TRBJ1-5, with D possibly being TRBD1 (5 bases). Germline CDR1 ENHRY, CDR2 SYGVKD. Trimming pared 0 bases from V and 7 bases from J, leaving 16 bases between. This CDR3 comprises 16 residues. The CDR3 nucleotides read TGTGCCATCAGTGAGTCGACTCGGCAGGGATACCAGCCCCAGCATTTT. Translating it yields CAISESTRQGYQPQHF.

V is TRBV4-3 and J is TRBJ2-7, with a possible D match to TRBD1 (6 bases). The germline V gene encodes CDR1 LGHNA and CDR2 YSLEER. The V end was cut by 0 bases, the J end by 4 bases, with 13 bases between. The CDR3 contains 15 residues. CDR3 in DNA: TGCGCCAGCAGCCAAGATGGGGGCCCTGTTTACGAGCAGTACTTC. This sequence encodes CASSQDGGPVYEQYF.

The chain couples TRBV14 to TRBJ2-3, with 7 positions matching TRBD2. The V gene's germline CDR1 is SGHDN and CDR2 FVKESK. This CDR3 region has 18 residues. V dropped 0 bases and J dropped 2; count of bases not matched to a gene: 11. In DNA, the CDR3 is TGTGCCAGCAGCCAAGACCCTCTTTCTAGCGGCTACACAGATACGCAGTATTTT. Its protein product is CASSQDPLSSGYTDTQYF.

V gene TRBV9 combines with J gene TRBJ2-7, with TRBD2 as a possible D gene (5 bases). The CDR3 is 14 amino acids. Trimming took 0 bases from V and 0 from J, leaving 7 bases between them. From germline, CDR1 is SGDLS and CDR2 YYNGEE. The DNA of the CDR3 is TGTGCCAGCAGCGTAGGAGGGCACTCCTACGAGCAGTACTTC. It specifies CASSVGGHSYEQYF.

The rearrangement joins TRBV10-1 to TRBJ2-1, with TRBD1 identical over 11 bases. The germline V gene has CDR1 WNHNN and CDR2 SYGVQD (reference sequence). This CDR3 has 17 residues. J lost 2 bases, V lost 6 bases, and 9 bases had no gene match. The CDR3 region has the DNA TGCGCCAGCAGCAGGACAGGGGGCTTCAGCGCCTACAATGAGCAGTTCTTC. This encodes CASSRTGGFSAYNEQFF.

This sequence joins TRBV19 and TRBJ1-1; 9 bases are shared with TRBD1. The CDR3 spans 18 residues. In germline, CDR1 is LNHDA, CDR2 SQIVND (reference sequence). With V trimmed by 9 bases and J by 0 bases, 17 bases remained unmatched. DNA of the CDR3: TGTGCCAGCAAGCCCCGCTCCCGGGACAGGGTGGTGAACACTGAAGCTTTCTTT. Its protein is CASKPRSRDRVVNTEAFF.

About this clone itself: Additional DNA sequences in this sample encode the identical CDR3. The chain links TRBV5-1 to TRBJ2-2; D remains ambiguous. The germline CDR1 and CDR2 sequences are SGHRS and YFSETQ. CDR3 size: 13 residues. The V gene lost 0 bases and the J gene lost 6 bases, with 6 bases spanning the gap. CDR3 region: CASSLDRAGELFF. For the CDR3, the DNA is TGCGCCAGCAGCTTGGATCGAGCCGGGGAGCTGTTTTTT. The full variable domain, rest sourced from reference TRBV5-1 and TRBJ2-2, is KAGVTQTPRYLIKTRGQQVTLSCSPISGHRSVSWYQQTPGQGLQFLFEYFSETQRNKGNFPGRFSGRQFSNSRSEMNVSTLELGDSALYLCASSLDRAGELFFGEGSRLTVL.

This chain uses TRBV9 with TRBJ2-1, with 9 bases matching TRBD2. The junction had 17 bases not matched to a gene; V was cut back by 0 bases and J by 4 bases. Germline assignment: CDR1 SGDLS and CDR2 YYNGEE. The CDR3 covers 20 residues. The CDR3 nucleotides read TGTGCCAGCAGCGTAGACTGGGATGAAACCGGGACTAGCAGTTACAATGAGCAGTTCTTC. Translated: CASSVDWDETGTSSYNEQFF.

The CDR3 is CASGIEQEVFHEQYF. CDR3 DNA: TGTGCTAGTGGTATAGAACAGGAAGTCTTCCACGAGCAGTACTTC. The rearrangement joins TRBV12-5 to TRBJ2-7; TRBD1 is a possible D gene (5 bases). The CDR3 consists of 15 residues. V was trimmed by 5 bases and J by 5 bases, leaving 19 bases between them. CDR1 is LGHNT and CDR2 is FRNRAP in the germline V gene.

V gene TRBV15 combines with J gene TRBJ1-5; 8 bases are shared with TRBD1. CDR1 and CDR2 from the germline V gene are LNHNV and YYDKDF (reference sequence). CDR3 length equals 19 residues. The V and J ends lost 1 base and 2 bases, in that order; junction bases with no gene match: 13. The CDR3 is CATSRGRGQGHLGNQPQHF. CDR3 coding DNA: TGTGCCACCAGCAGAGGTAGAGGACAGGGACATTTGGGCAATCAGCCCCAGCATTTT.

The V call is TRBV11-2, the J call TRBJ1-5; D gene ambiguous. The CDR3 covers 14 residues. CDR1 is SGHAT and CDR2 is FQNNGV in the germline V gene. V was shortened by 0 bases and J by 1 base, with 4 bases between the two germline ends. CDR3 nucleotides: TGTGCCAGCAGCTTAGATCGGAGCAATCAGCCCCAGCATTTT. Translating gives CASSLDRSNQPQHF.

Concerning this clone itself: The same CDR3 arises from other DNA sequences in this sample as well. The chain carries TRBV12-3 or TRBV12-4 and TRBJ2-3; unclear D gene. The V and J ends lost 7 bases and 0 bases respectively, with 2 bases between them. CDR3 size: 11 residues. The CDR3 is CASTSTDTQYF. CDR3 DNA: TGTGCCAGCACTAGCACAGATACGCAGTATTTT.

This rearrangement joins TRBV9 to TRBJ2-5; 10 bases match TRBD2. Germline-derived CDR1 and CDR2 are SGDLS and YYNGEE. The length of the CDR3 is 15 residues. Germline trimming cut 4 bases from V and 5 bases from J; bases unmatched to any gene: 8. CDR3 region: CASSISGGRRETQYF. The CDR3 bases are TGTGCCAGCAGCATTAGCGGGGGGCGGCGTGAGACCCAGTACTTC.

The chain links TRBV29-1 to TRBJ1-1, with D unresolved. The CDR3 length is 13 residues. From germline, CDR1 is SQVTM and CDR2 ANQGSEA. V was cut by 4 bases and J by 4 bases, with 13 bases left in between. CDR3 sequence reads: CSVVSAAGTEAFF. The CDR3 DNA reads as TGCAGCGTTGTGTCCGCGGCGGGCACTGAAGCTTTCTTT.

This chain joins TRBV27 and TRBJ2-2; 9 positions agree with TRBD2. This CDR3 is 16 amino acids long. CDR1 MNHEY and CDR2 SMNVEV come from the germline V gene (reference sequence). With 5 bases clipped from V and 4 bases from J, the junction kept 8 bases outside the gene matches. CDR3 sequence reads: CASSGQLAGLTGELFF. The CDR3 coding sequence is TGTGCCAGCAGTGGCCAGCTAGCGGGGCTCACCGGGGAGCTGTTTTTT.

The chain employs TRBV6-5 and TRBJ2-5, with TRBD2 matching 9 bases. Germline CDR1 reads MNHEY; CDR2 reads SVGAGI. The length of the CDR3 is 11 residues. The V and J ends lost 8 bases and 7 bases, in that order; junction bases with no gene match: 2. The CDR3 protein is CASQLAGTQYF. In nucleotides, the CDR3 is TGTGCCAGCCAACTAGCGGGGACCCAGTACTTC.

V gene TRBV15 combines with J gene TRBJ2-7, with D perhaps matching TRBD1 (7 bases). V was shortened by 3 bases and J by 3 bases, with 21 bases between the two germline ends. CDR1 is LNHNV, CDR2 YYDKDF, per germline (reference sequence). This CDR3 contains 17 residues. CDR3 sequence (DNA): TGTGCCACCAGCAGGGCGGAGGGGGCTTTTGAGGTCTACGAGCAGTACTTC. Protein: CATSRAEGAFEVYEQYF.

V is TRBV2 and J is TRBJ2-3; D is perhaps TRBD1 (6 bases). Trimming removed 0 bases from V and 8 bases from J, with 18 bases in between. This CDR3 spans 16 amino acids. Germline V lookup: CDR1 SNHLY, CDR2 FYNNEI. The CDR3 spells CASSEAPGQWVGTQYF. Here the CDR3 DNA reads TGTGCCAGCAGTGAAGCTCCTGGACAGTGGGTTGGTACGCAGTATTTT. The full variable domain, in which reference TRBV2 and TRBJ2-3 provide the parts outside the CDR3, is EPEVTQTPSHQVTQMGQEVILRCVPISNHLYFYWYRQILGQKVEFLVSFYNNEISEKSEIFDDQFSVERPDGSNFTLKIRSTKLEDSAMYFCASSEAPGQWVGTQYFGPGTRLTVL.

This rearrangement joins TRBV7-2 to TRBJ2-3; TRBD2 matches at 9 bases. CDR3 size: 16 residues. The germline CDR1 and CDR2 sequences are SGHTA and FQGNSA. The ends lost 5 bases at V and 11 bases at J; junction bases unmatched: 17. CDR3 residues: CASSPLGGTSPNMQYF. In nucleotides, the CDR3 is TGTGCCAGCAGCCCCCTGGGTGGGACTAGCCCCAATATGCAGTATTTT.

CDR3 sequence reads: CASSPAGLAGTYEQYF. For the CDR3, the DNA is TGTGCCAGCAGCCCAGCGGGACTAGCGGGGACCTACGAGCAGTACTTC. This rearrangement joins TRBV28 to TRBJ2-7, with TRBD2 matching over 13 bases. V shed 6 bases and J 2 bases; nucleotides not matched to a gene: 7. This CDR3 is 16 amino acids long. Germline assignment: CDR1 MDHEN and CDR2 SYDVKM.

The chain couples TRBV5-1 to TRBJ1-1, with no clear D. The CDR3 runs to 13 residues. The germline V and J ends were trimmed by 0 bases and 5 bases, with 8 bases remaining between them. Germline CDR1 reads SGHRS; CDR2 reads YFSETQ. The CDR3 DNA sequence: TGCGCCAGCAGCTTGGTTGAGGGTACTGAAGCTTTCTTT. Its translation is CASSLVEGTEAFF.

The chain is built from TRBV6-5 and TRBJ1-4, with 8 bases aligning to TRBD1. Germline loops: CDR1 MNHEY, CDR2 SVGAGI. The V and J ends lost 0 bases and 8 bases, in that order; junction bases with no gene match: 2. The CDR3 extends over 14 amino acids. CDR3 DNA sequence: TGTGCCAGCAGTTACTCACAGGGGGGGGAAAAACTGTTTTTT. Translating gives CASSYSQGGEKLFF.

This clone was seen a few times. The J gene is TRBJ1-1, the V gene TRBV7-9, with 9 bases matching TRBD1. In germline, CDR1 is SEHNR, CDR2 FQNEAQ (reference sequence). V was clipped by 4 bases and J by 1 base; unmatched bases: 1. This CDR3 is 14 amino acids long. The CDR3 is CASSSTGGNTEAFF. CDR3 sequence (DNA): TGTGCCAGCAGCTCGACAGGGGGGAACACTGAAGCTTTCTTT.

V gene TRBV5-1 combines with J gene TRBJ1-1; no definite D call. The CDR3 has 15 residues. Germline CDR1 is SGHRS and CDR2 is YFSETQ. V was clipped by 0 bases and J by 1 base, with 10 bases between them. The CDR3 loop reads CASSLALAGNTEAFF. The CDR3 coding sequence is TGCGCCAGCAGCTTGGCTTTGGCAGGGAACACTGAAGCTTTCTTT.

The sample holds many counts of this clone. The CDR3 coding sequence is TGTGCCAGTAGTCCCCGACAGGGGGCGAACGGAAACACCATATATTTT. This sequence encodes CASSPRQGANGNTIYF. The chain carries TRBV19 and TRBJ1-3; TRBD1 aligns across 10 bases. Per the germline V gene, CDR1 is LNHDA and CDR2 is SQIVND (reference sequence). The length of the CDR3 is 16 residues. With V trimmed by 5 bases and J by 4 bases, 8 bases remained unmatched.

The CDR3 bases are TGTGCCAGCAGCTTCCTAGCGGAGCCCCGCACAGATACGCAGTATTTT. Encoded protein: CASSFLAEPRTDTQYF. The rearrangement joins TRBV7-3 to TRBJ2-3; 7 bases align to TRBD2. Germline V gene lookup returns CDR1 SGHTA and CDR2 FQGTGA. The CDR3 totals 16 residues. Trimming removed 3 bases from V and 1 base from J; junction bases left unmatched: 7.